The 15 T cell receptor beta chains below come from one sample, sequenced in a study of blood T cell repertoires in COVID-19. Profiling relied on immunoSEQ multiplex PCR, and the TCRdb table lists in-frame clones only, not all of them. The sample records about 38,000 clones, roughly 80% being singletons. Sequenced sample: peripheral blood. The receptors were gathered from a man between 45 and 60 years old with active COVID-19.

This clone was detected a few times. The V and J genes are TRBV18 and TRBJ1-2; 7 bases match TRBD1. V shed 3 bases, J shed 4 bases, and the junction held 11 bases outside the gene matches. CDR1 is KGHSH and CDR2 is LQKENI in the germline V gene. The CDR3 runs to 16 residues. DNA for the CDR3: TGTGCCAGCTCACCTGGTGAAGGGGGCGGAGGCTATGGCTACACCTTC. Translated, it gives CASSPGEGGGGYGYTF.

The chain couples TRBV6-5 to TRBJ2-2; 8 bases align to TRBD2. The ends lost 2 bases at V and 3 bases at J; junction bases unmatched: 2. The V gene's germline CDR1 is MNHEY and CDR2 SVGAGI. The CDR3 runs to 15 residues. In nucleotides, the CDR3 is TGTGCCAGCAGTTACGGGACTAGGTACACCGGGGAGCTGTTTTTT. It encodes CASSYGTRYTGELFF.

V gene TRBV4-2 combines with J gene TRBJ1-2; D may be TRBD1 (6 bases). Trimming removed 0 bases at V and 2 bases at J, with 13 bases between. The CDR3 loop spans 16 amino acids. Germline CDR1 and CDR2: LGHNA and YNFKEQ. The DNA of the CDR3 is TGTGCCAGCAGCCAAGAAGACGGACAGATCAACTATGGCTACACCTTC. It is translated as CASSQEDGQINYGYTF.

CDR3 region: CASSQAPRGSSGANVLTF. The CDR3 DNA reads as TGTGCCAGCAGCCAAGCGCCCAGGGGGAGCTCTGGGGCCAACGTCCTGACTTTC. This chain connects TRBV3-1 (or the pseudogene TRBV3-2) to TRBJ2-6; 7 nucleotides line up with TRBD1. The V gene end was trimmed by 1 base and the J gene end by 0 bases; junction bases not matched to a gene: 6. Per the germline V gene, CDR1 is LGHDT and CDR2 is YNNKEL (reference sequence). The CDR3 is 18 residues long.

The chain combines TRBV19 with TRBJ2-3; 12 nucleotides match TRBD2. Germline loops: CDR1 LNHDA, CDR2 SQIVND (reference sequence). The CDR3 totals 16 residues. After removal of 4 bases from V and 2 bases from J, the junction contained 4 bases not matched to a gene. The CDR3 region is CASSTGLAGITDTQYF. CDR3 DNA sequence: TGTGCCAGTAGTACTGGACTAGCGGGGATCACAGATACGCAGTATTTT.

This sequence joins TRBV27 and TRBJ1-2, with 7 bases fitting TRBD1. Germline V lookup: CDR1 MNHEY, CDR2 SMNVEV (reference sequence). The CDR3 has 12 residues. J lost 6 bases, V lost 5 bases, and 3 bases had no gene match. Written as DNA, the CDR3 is TGTGCCAGCAGTCCCAGGGGGAATGGCTACACCTTC. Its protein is CASSPRGNGYTF.

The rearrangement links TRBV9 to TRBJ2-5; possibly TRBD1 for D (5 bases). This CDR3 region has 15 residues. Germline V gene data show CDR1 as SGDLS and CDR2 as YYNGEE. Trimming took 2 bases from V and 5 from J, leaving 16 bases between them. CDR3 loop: CASSVFYQGGETQYF. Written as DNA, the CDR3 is TGTGCCAGCAGCGTTTTTTACCAGGGTGGGGAGACCCAGTACTTC.

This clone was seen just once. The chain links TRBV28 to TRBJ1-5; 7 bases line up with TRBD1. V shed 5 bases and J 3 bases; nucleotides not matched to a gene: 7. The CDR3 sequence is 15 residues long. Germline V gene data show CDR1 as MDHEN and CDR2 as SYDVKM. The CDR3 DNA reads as TGTGCCAGCAGTGCCCGGACAGGAACCAATCAGCCCCAGCATTTT. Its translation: CASSARTGTNQPQHF.

The CDR3 region has the DNA TGTGCCAGTAGTAGCGGGGGCCGGGGGACCCAGTACTTC. This sequence encodes CASSSGGRGTQYF. The V gene is TRBV19, the J gene TRBJ2-5, with D maybe TRBD2 (7 bases). Germline CDR1 and CDR2: LNHDA and SQIVND (reference sequence). V dropped 4 bases and J dropped 7 bases, with 13 bases sitting between them. The CDR3 is 13 amino acids.

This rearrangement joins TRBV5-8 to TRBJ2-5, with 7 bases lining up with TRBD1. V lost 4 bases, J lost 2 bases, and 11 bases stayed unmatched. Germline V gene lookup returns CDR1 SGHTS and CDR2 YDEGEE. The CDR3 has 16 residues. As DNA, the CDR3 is TGTGCCAGCAGCCCCGGGACAGCAAATTCTCAAGAGACCCAGTACTTC. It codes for CASSPGTANSQETQYF.

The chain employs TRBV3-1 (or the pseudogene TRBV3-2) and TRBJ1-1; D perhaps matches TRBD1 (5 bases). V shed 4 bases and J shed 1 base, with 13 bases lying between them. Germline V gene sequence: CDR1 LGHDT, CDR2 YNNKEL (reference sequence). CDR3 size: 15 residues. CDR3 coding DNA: TGTGCCAGCAGCCTCTCCCTGGGGGGGAACACTGAAGCTTTCTTT. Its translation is CASSLSLGGNTEAFF.

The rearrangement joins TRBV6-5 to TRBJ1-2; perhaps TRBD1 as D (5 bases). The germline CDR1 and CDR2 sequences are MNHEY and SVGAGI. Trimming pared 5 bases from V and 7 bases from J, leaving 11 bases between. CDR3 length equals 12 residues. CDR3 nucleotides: TGTGCCAGCAGTAACCAGGGAATTGGCTACACCTTC. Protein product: CASSNQGIGYTF.

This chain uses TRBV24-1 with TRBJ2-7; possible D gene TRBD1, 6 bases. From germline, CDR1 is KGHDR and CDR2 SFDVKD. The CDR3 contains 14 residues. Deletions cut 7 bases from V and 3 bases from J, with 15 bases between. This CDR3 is CATRDGRGLYEQYF. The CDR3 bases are TGTGCCACCAGAGATGGCAGGGGCCTCTACGAGCAGTACTTC.

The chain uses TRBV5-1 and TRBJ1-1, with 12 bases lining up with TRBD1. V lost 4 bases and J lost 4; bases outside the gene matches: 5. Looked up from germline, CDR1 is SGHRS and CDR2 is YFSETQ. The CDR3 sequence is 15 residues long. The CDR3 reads CASSTGQGAGTEAFF. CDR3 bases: TGCGCCAGCAGCACGGGACAGGGGGCTGGCACTGAAGCTTTCTTT.

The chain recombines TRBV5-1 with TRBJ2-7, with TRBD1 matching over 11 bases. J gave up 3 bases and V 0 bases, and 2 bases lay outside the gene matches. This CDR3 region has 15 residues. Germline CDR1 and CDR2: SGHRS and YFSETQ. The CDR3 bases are TGCGCCAGCAGCTTGGGGACAGGGGGCCTCTACGAGCAGTACTTC. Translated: CASSLGTGGLYEQYF.